This section outlines one TCR beta chain sequence together with its context. The sample is drawn from a study of T cell changes during pregnancy in multiple sclerosis. The assay was immunoSEQ multiplex PCR, and TCRdb's table has in-frame clones only and misses some. The sample shows roughly 120,000 clones, 80% to 95% of them seen only once. Sequencing was performed on peripheral blood, taken before pregnancy. The sequence came from a female donor with multiple sclerosis, enrolled in a pregnancy study.

CDR3 amino acids: CASSQGGGTNQPQHF. In nucleotides, the CDR3 is TGCGCCAGCAGCCAAGGCGGAGGGACCAATCAGCCCCAGCATTTT. This sequence joins TRBV4-1 and TRBJ1-5, with a tentative D call TRBD1 (5 bases). V was trimmed by 1 base and J by 3 bases, leaving 10 bases between them. CDR1 is MGHRA and CDR2 is YSYEKL in the germline V gene. CDR3 length: 15 residues.